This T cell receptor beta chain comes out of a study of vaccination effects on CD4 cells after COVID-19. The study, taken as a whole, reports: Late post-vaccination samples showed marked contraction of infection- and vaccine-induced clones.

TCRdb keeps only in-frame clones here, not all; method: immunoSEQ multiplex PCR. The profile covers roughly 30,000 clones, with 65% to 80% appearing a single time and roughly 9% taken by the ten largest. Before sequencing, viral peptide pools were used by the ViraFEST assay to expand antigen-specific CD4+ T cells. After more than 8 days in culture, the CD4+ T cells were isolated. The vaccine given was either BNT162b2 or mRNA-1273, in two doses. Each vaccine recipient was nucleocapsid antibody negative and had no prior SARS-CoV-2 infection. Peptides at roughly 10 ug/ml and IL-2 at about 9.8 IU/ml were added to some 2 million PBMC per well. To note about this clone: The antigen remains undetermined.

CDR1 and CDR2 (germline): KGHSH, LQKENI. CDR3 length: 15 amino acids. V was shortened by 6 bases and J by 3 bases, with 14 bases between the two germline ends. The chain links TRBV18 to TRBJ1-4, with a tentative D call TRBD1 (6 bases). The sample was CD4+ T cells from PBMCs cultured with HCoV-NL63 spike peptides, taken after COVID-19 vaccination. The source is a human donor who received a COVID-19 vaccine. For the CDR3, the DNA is TGTGCCAGCTCGCGCGGGGGCCCGGCTAATGAAAAACTGTTTTTT. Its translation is CASSRGGPANEKLFF.